This T cell receptor (beta chain) emerged from a study of T-cell reconstitution after alpha-beta-depleted transplantation in children. V lost 1 base and J lost 4, with 5 bases in between. The CDR3 is 13 amino acids. Germline assignment: CDR1 LGHNA and CDR2 YSLEER. Using unique molecular identifiers, the investigators prepared the TCRbeta library. Each CDR3 protein gets one entry after TCRdb re-called the PCR reads with MiXCR. The table includes 200,000 to 250,000 distinct CDR3 sequences, around 9.7% detected once. This clonotype was recorded many times. This sequence was found in a human donor who donated a stem cell graft to a child with SCID. The material was PBMCs from the stem cell graft donor, obtained from the stem cell graft. The chain couples TRBV4-3 to TRBJ1-5; D unresolved. CDR3 protein: CASSQGLNQPQHF. CDR3 nucleotides: TGCGCCAGCAGCCAAGGCCTAAATCAGCCCCAGCATTTT.